Following are 5 T cell receptor beta chains from one sample sequenced in a study of regulatory T cells in long-lasting Graves disease. Specified time point: persistent/refractory GD, antithyroid drugs over 5 years with positive TRAb. With RNA extracted from PBMCs as input, the TCR library was made. Both iRepertoire HTBI primers and Arm-PCR of CDR3 regions were used to build the TCR beta libraries. TCRdb recomputed calls from the multiplex PCR reads with MiXCR, one row per CDR3 protein. The table shows 400,000 to 500,000 distinct CDR3 sequences, with about 20% occurring only once. This material consisted of peripheral blood mononuclear cells (PBMCs), taken when the disease was refractory, from a patient treated with antithyroid drugs. The source of these receptors is a female donor with Graves disease.

This clonotype appeared many times. V is TRBV28 and J is TRBJ1-1; no reliable D call. V gave up 8 bases and J gave up 8 bases, with 15 bases separating them. This CDR3 region has 12 residues. Per the germline V gene, CDR1 is MDHEN and CDR2 is SYDVKM. The DNA of the CDR3 is TGTGCCAGCCGATCAACAGAACGAGAAGCTTTCTTT. Amino acids: CASRSTEREAFF.

This clonotype was picked up many times. The chain recombines TRBV7-3 with TRBJ2-5, with 9 bases fitting TRBD2. V shed 2 bases and J 5 bases; nucleotides not matched to a gene: 9. CDR1 is SGHTA, CDR2 FQGTGA, per germline. There are 16 residues in the CDR3. CDR3 region: CASSLASGMGAETQYF. Written as DNA, the CDR3 is TGTGCCAGCAGCTTAGCTAGCGGGATGGGTGCGGAGACCCAGTACTTC.

This clonotype was seen at least ten times. This chain uses TRBV30 with TRBJ1-5; tentative D call: TRBD1 (6 bases). From germline, CDR1 is GTSNPN and CDR2 SVGIG (reference sequence). Trimming took off 2 bases at V and 7 bases at J, with 12 bases between the two ends. There are 13 residues in the CDR3. CDR3 nucleotide sequence: TGTGCCTGGAGTAGGGACACGGGACAGCCCCAGCATTTT. Encoded protein: CAWSRDTGQPQHF.

V and J are TRBV6-1 and TRBJ1-2, with D hard to call. Germline V gene data show CDR1 as MNHNS and CDR2 as SASEGT. Trimming took 8 bases from V and 0 from J, leaving 13 bases between them. CDR3 length: 14 amino acids. The chain's CDR3 is CASSPSEANYGYTF. CDR3 sequence (DNA): TGTGCCAGCTCCCCTTCTGAGGCTAACTATGGCTACACCTTC.

This clonotype was detected many times. V gene TRBV20-1 combines with J gene TRBJ2-7, with a weak D call TRBD2 (6 bases). Per the germline V gene, CDR1 is DFQATT and CDR2 is SNEGSKA (reference sequence). CDR3 length equals 12 residues. Trimming shortened V by 7 bases and J by 1 base, and 11 bases separated the two germline ends. The CDR3 DNA sequence: TGCAGTGTCAGTGCGGGGTCCTACGAGCAGTACTTC. Translating gives CSVSAGSYEQYF.